This is a list of T cell receptor beta chains from one sample in a study of control samples from healthy donors and cancer patients. The table came from immunoSEQ multiplex PCR; TCRdb's copy has only in-frame clones and leaves some out. The sample records roughly 150,000 clones, 80% to 95% being singletons. The sample comprised blood. These TCRs come from a woman in her 30s in good health. Each CDR3 is given with its conserved first and last residue. The D gene is left open where the match is weak. Where a row states a size, it is once, few, many or the class of an expanded clone; other rows omit it.

d_call: -; j_call: TRBJ1-5; clone_size: -; v_call: TRBV4-1; cdr3_aa: CASSQEEGRSYNQPQHF; cdr3_nt: TGCGCCAGCAGCCAAGAGGAGGGCCGGAGCTACAATCAGCCCCAGCATTTT
d_call: TRBD1; j_call: TRBJ1-4; clone_size: -; v_call: TRBV5-4; cdr3_aa: CASSPGDRGEKLFF; cdr3_nt: TGTGCCAGCAGTCCGGGGGACAGGGGAGAAAAACTGTTTTTT
d_call: TRBD2; j_call: TRBJ2-1; clone_size: once; v_call: TRBV4-1; cdr3_aa: CASSQASGGNEQFF; cdr3_nt: TGCGCCAGCAGCCAAGCATCGGGAGGAAATGAGCAGTTCTTC
d_call: -; j_call: TRBJ1-5; clone_size: -; v_call: TRBV19; cdr3_aa: CASSIRGSNQPQHF; cdr3_nt: TGTGCCAGTAGTATCAGGGGCAGCAATCAGCCCCAGCATTTT
d_call: -; j_call: TRBJ2-3; clone_size: -; v_call: TRBV7-2; cdr3_aa: CASGVTDTQYF; cdr3_nt: TGTGCCAGCGGGGTTACAGATACGCAGTATTTT
d_call: TRBD1; j_call: TRBJ1-2; clone_size: once; v_call: TRBV29-1; cdr3_aa: CSAEGQGDYGYTF; cdr3_nt: TGCAGCGCTGAGGGACAGGGCGACTATGGCTACACCTTC
d_call: -; j_call: TRBJ1-3; clone_size: few; v_call: TRBV3-1/TRBV3-2; cdr3_aa: CASSQGDRNTIYF; cdr3_nt: TGTGCCAGCAGCCAAGGAGACAGAAACACCATATATTTT
d_call: -; j_call: TRBJ2-3; clone_size: -; v_call: TRBV11-3; cdr3_aa: CASSLSSVGTDTQYF; cdr3_nt: TGTGCCAGCAGCTTATCTAGCGTCGGGACAGATACGCAGTATTTT
d_call: TRBD1; j_call: TRBJ2-7; clone_size: -; v_call: TRBV6-1; cdr3_aa: CASSEGDRAHHEQYF; cdr3_nt: TGTGCCAGCAGTGAAGGGGACAGGGCACACCACGAGCAGTACTTC
d_call: -; j_call: TRBJ1-4; clone_size: -; v_call: TRBV28; cdr3_aa: CASSFQLPGLFF; cdr3_nt: TGTGCCAGCAGTTTTCAACTTCCCGGCCTGTTTTTT
d_call: -; j_call: TRBJ2-3; clone_size: -; v_call: TRBV5-1; cdr3_aa: CASSLWGQGTDTQYF; cdr3_nt: TGCGCCAGCAGCTTGTGGGGGCAGGGCACAGATACGCAGTATTTT